This T cell receptor (beta chain) was captured by sequencing in a study of post-analysis software for immune sequencing data. Study-wide context: The study covered relapsing-remitting, secondary progressive and progressive-relapsing courses of multiple sclerosis.

This clonotype has only a few counts. The antigen is undetermined. In germline, CDR1 is MNHEY, CDR2 SVGAGI. The germline V and J ends were trimmed by 10 bases and 10 bases, with 13 bases remaining between them. CDR3 length: 10 residues. Study findings and constraints: A few TRBV segments occurring more often in patients than controls included TRBV5-6, TRBV5-1 and TRBV20-1. Strong co-clustering by F measure was evident for samples that had been prepared in the same batch. Relative to controls, patients with multiple sclerosis showed significantly lower normalized Chao1 diversity.

Prepared libraries of TCR beta cDNA carried unique molecular identifiers. Each batch of roughly 0.95 to 10 million T cells produced hundreds of thousands of cDNA molecules. TCRdb re-derived calls from the PCR reads in MiXCR, one entry per CDR3 protein. The sample consists of 400,000 to 500,000 distinct CDR3 sequences, approximately 38% of them appearing once. The genes are TRBV6-5 and TRBJ1-2; tentative D call: TRBD1 (6 bases). This receptor was taken from a girl aged 2-15 years with multiple sclerosis. Specimen: blood. CDR3 nucleotides: TGTGCCACCAGGGACACCTTCTACACCTTC. It translates to CATRDTFYTF.